The rows below give T cell receptor beta chains drawn from one sample of a study of cytomegalovirus exposure and HLA in healthy donors. Here immunoSEQ multiplex PCR was the method, and the copy in TCRdb shows in-frame clones only, minus some. The profile shows tens of thousands of clones, roughly four fifths of them singletons. Sequencing was carried out using PBMCs. These receptors were obtained from a woman aged 30 to 39 in good health and CMV-seronegative. Both conserved end residues are part of each CDR3. Each record gives: V gene, CDR3 length, J gene, D gene, clone size, CDR3 protein, CDR3 DNA. D genes are given only for firm matches. Size is stated for part of the rows, as once, few or many counts, or as a class when the clone is expanded.

>TRBV4-3|15|TRBJ2-3|.|.
CASSGTGESTDTQYF
TGCGCCAGCAGCGGAACGGGTGAGAGCACAGATACGCAGTATTTT
>TRBV5-1|13|TRBJ2-7|.|.
CASSLDSPYEQYF
TGCGCCAGCAGCTTGGACAGCCCCTACGAGCAGTACTTC
>TRBV30|14|TRBJ2-1|TRBD2|once
CAWSVGGRGNEQFF
TGTGCCTGGAGTGTTGGCGGGAGGGGCAATGAGCAGTTCTTC
>TRBV15|14|TRBJ1-4|.|.
CATSRAGGEEKLFF
TGTGCCACCAGCAGAGCTGGGGGCGAGGAAAAACTGTTTTTT
>TRBV30|16|TRBJ1-5|.|.
CAWSVGRGGSNQPQHF
TGTGCCTGGAGTGTAGGGCGGGGGGGGAGCAATCAGCCCCAGCATTTT
>TRBV7-9|15|TRBJ2-1|TRBD1|.
CASVTRDRGYNEQFF
TGTGCCAGCGTCACGCGGGACAGGGGGTACAATGAGCAGTTCTTC
>TRBV10-3|16|TRBJ2-2|TRBD1|once
CAITHRDRGETGELFF
TGTGCCATCACCCACCGGGACAGGGGAGAGACCGGGGAGCTGTTTTTT
>TRBV18|19|TRBJ2-6|.|.
CASSPLGSLGLSGANVLTF
TGTGCCAGCTCACCCTTGGGCTCCTTAGGACTCTCTGGGGCCAACGTCCTGACTTTC
>TRBV6-4|17|TRBJ2-2|TRBD1|once
CASSEFSGTGVPGELFF
TGTGCCAGCAGCGAATTCTCCGGGACAGGGGTTCCCGGGGAGCTGTTTTTT
>TRBV6-1|12|TRBJ2-1|TRBD2|few
CASSDQRDEQFF
TGTGCCAGCAGTGACCAGCGGGACGAGCAGTTCTTC
>TRBV29-1|13|TRBJ1-3|TRBD1|once
CSVAGQLGNTIYF
TGCAGCGTTGCGGGACAGCTTGGAAACACCATATATTTT
>TRBV6-6|16|TRBJ2-5|.|.
CASSYWDQGSRETQYF
TGTGCCAGCAGTTACTGGGATCAGGGATCGAGGGAGACCCAGTACTTC
>TRBV5-8|17|TRBJ2-2|TRBD1|.
CASSFRDRSMNTGELFF
TGTGCCAGCAGCTTTCGGGACAGGAGCATGAACACCGGGGAGCTGTTTTTT
>TRBV19|15|TRBJ2-7|.|.
CASSMRPFNTYEQYF
TGTGCCAGTAGTATGCGGCCCTTCAATACCTACGAGCAGTACTTC
>TRBV7-3|15|TRBJ2-1|TRBD1|.
CASSPGQGSYNEQFF
TGTGCCAGCAGCCCGGGACAGGGTAGCTACAATGAGCAGTTCTTC
>TRBV3-1/TRBV3-2|9|TRBJ2-3|.|.
CASGSNPYF
TGTGCCAGCGGGAGCAATCCGTATTTT
>TRBV7-9|14|TRBJ2-1|TRBD1|.
CASTGQGSYNEQFF
TGTGCCAGCACGGGACAGGGGTCCTACAATGAGCAGTTCTTC
>TRBV7-9|14|TRBJ1-5|.|.
CASSAAGWRQPQHF
TGTGCCAGCAGCGCGGCGGGTTGGCGTCAGCCCCAGCATTTT
>TRBV6-6|12|TRBJ2-7|.|.
CASSYTHYEQYF
TGTGCCAGCAGTTACACACACTACGAGCAGTACTTC
>TRBV15|17|TRBJ1-2|.|.
CATSREYGTVANYGYTF
TGTGCCACCAGCAGAGAGTATGGAACAGTAGCTAACTATGGCTACACCTTC
>TRBV27|12|TRBJ1-5|.|.
CASSFLNQPQHF
TGTGCCAGCAGTTTTCTCAATCAGCCCCAGCATTTT
>TRBV28|12|TRBJ2-3|TRBD2|.
CASRPGRNTQYF
TGTGCCAGCAGACCCGGGAGGAATACGCAGTATTTT
>TRBV27|14|TRBJ2-7|TRBD1|few
CASSFGTGGDEQYF
TGTGCCAGCAGTTTCGGGACAGGGGGAGACGAGCAGTACTTC
>TRBV4-3|17|TRBJ2-3|TRBD2|.
CASSQGPSGIKTDTQYF
TGCGCCAGCAGCCAAGGGCCTAGCGGGATAAAAACAGATACGCAGTATTTT
>TRBV12-5|13|TRBJ2-7|TRBD1|.
CASALGQDYEQYF
TGTGCTAGTGCCCTCGGACAGGACTACGAGCAGTACTTC
>TRBV28|16|TRBJ1-3|.|once
CASSLHAGFGGNTIYF
TGTGCCAGCAGTTTACATGCAGGGTTTGGCGGAAACACCATATATTTT
>TRBV19|16|TRBJ1-2|.|.
CASSIGPGWANYGYTF
TGTGCCAGTAGTATTGGTCCAGGGTGGGCGAACTATGGCTACACCTTC
>TRBV11-1|13|TRBJ2-3|TRBD2|.
CASRHTSGHTQYF
TGTGCCAGCAGACATACTAGCGGGCATACGCAGTATTTT
>TRBV7-7|20|TRBJ2-2|TRBD2|.
CASSLVFVAGTSANTGELFF
TGTGCTAGCAGCTTAGTATTTGTAGCGGGGACGTCCGCGAACACCGGGGAGCTGTTTTTT
>TRBV28|16|TRBJ1-1|TRBD1|.
CASSGARTGDYPEAFF
TGTGCCAGCAGTGGAGCAAGGACAGGCGATTATCCTGAAGCTTTCTTT
>TRBV6-1|13|TRBJ1-2|.|.
CASSENGGYGYTF
TGTGCCAGCAGTGAAAACGGGGGCTATGGCTACACCTTC
>TRBV28|16|TRBJ1-5|TRBD1|few
CASRNRDSGGTQPQHF
TGTGCCAGCAGGAACAGGGACAGTGGAGGTACGCAGCCCCAGCATTTT
>TRBV10-3|14|TRBJ2-5|TRBD2|few
CAISGGLEQETQYF
TGTGCCATCAGTGGGGGACTAGAACAAGAGACCCAGTACTTC
>TRBV29-1|13|TRBJ1-2|TRBD1|.
CSAWTGDLGGYTF
TGCAGCGCCTGGACAGGGGATTTGGGGGGCTACACCTTC
>TRBV19|15|TRBJ1-1|TRBD1|.
CASSPRDRGRNEAFF
TGTGCCAGTAGTCCTCGGGACAGGGGAAGGAATGAAGCTTTCTTT
>TRBV5-4|13|TRBJ2-5|TRBD1|.
CASSLGQGETQYF
TGTGCCAGCAGCTTGGGACAGGGGGAGACCCAGTACTTC
>TRBV25-1|15|TRBJ2-2|TRBD2|.
CASSQGGRKAGELFF
TGTGCCAGCTCTCAGGGCGGGAGGAAGGCCGGGGAGCTGTTTTTT
>TRBV28|13|TRBJ2-7|.|.
CASSLTQSREQYF
TGTGCCAGCAGTTTAACCCAGTCTCGCGAGCAGTACTTC
>TRBV30|12|TRBJ2-5|TRBD2|few
CAWTSGQETQYF
TGTGCCTGGACTAGCGGCCAAGAGACCCAGTACTTC
>TRBV6-1|18|TRBJ1-5|TRBD1|.
CASSERFWGQGGNQPQHF
TGTGCCAGCAGTGAAAGGTTCTGGGGGCAGGGGGGCAATCAGCCCCAGCATTTT
>TRBV19|15|TRBJ2-7|TRBD1|few
CASSTDRGIFYEQYF
TGTGCCAGTAGTACCGACAGGGGGATTTTCTACGAGCAGTACTTC
>TRBV30|14|TRBJ1-2|.|.
CAWSRGLANYGYTF
TGTGCCTGGAGCAGAGGACTAGCTAACTATGGCTACACCTTC
>TRBV4-3|15|TRBJ2-2|TRBD2|.
CASAGLAGPTGELFF
TGCGCCAGCGCGGGACTAGCGGGTCCCACCGGGGAGCTGTTTTTT
>TRBV28|14|TRBJ1-6|.|.
CASSLSDSSRALHF
TGTGCCAGCAGCCTATCGGACTCATCGAGGGCCCTCCACTTT
>TRBV20-1|11|TRBJ2-7|.|few
CSGRETHEQYF
TGCAGTGGCCGGGAGACCCACGAGCAGTACTTC
>TRBV23-1|18|TRBJ1-5|TRBD1|.
CASSQHIPTGQVNQPQHF
TGCGCCAGCAGTCAACACATCCCGACAGGGCAAGTCAATCAGCCCCAGCATTTT